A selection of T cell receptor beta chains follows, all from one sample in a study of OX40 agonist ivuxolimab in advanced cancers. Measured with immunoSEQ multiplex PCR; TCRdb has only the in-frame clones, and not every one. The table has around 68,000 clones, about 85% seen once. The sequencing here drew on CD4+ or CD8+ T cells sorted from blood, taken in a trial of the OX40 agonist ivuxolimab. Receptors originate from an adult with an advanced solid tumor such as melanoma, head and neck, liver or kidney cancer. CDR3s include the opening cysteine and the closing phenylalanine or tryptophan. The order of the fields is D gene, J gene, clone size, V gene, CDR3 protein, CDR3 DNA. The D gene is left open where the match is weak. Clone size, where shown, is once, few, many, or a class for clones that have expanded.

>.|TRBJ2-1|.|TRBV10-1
CGKGGASYNEQFF
TGCGGAAAGGGGGGGGCCTCCTACAATGAGCAGTTCTTC
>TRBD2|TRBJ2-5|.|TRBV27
CASSLHRGREGETQYF
TGTGCCAGCAGTCTTCACCGTGGGAGGGAGGGAGAGACCCAGTACTTC
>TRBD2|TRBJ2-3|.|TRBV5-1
CASARIASGRARTDTQYF
TGCGCCAGCGCTCGAATTGCTAGCGGGAGGGCCCGCACAGATACGCAGTATTTT
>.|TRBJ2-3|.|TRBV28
CASSSRASVSDTQYF
TGTGCCAGCAGTTCTCGGGCCTCGGTTTCAGATACGCAGTATTTT
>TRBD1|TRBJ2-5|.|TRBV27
CASSTPGQVFRTQYF
TGTGCCAGCAGTACGCCGGGACAGGTTTTTAGGACCCAGTACTTC
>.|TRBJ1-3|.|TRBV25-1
CASSDPQNPGNTIYF
TGTGCCAGCAGTGACCCCCAGAATCCTGGAAACACCATATATTTT
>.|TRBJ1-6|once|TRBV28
CASSPLGRGAARSYNSPLHF
TGTGCCAGCAGTCCCCTCGGACGAGGCGCAGCCAGGTCCTATAATTCACCCCTCCACTTT
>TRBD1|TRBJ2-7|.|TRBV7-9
CASSLHQGASYEQYF
TGTGCCAGCAGCTTACACCAGGGGGCGTCCTACGAGCAGTACTTC
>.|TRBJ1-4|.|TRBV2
CASRTQPNALFF
TGTGCCAGCAGGACTCAACCTAACGCGCTGTTTTTT
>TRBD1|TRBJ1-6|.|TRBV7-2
CASSLMGQGGNYNSPLHF
TGTGCCAGCAGCTTAATGGGACAGGGAGGGAACTATAATTCACCCCTCCACTTT
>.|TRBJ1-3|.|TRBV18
CASSPINPYHTRGSGNTIYF
TGTGCCAGCTCACCAATAAATCCCTATCATACAAGGGGCTCTGGAAACACCATATATTTT
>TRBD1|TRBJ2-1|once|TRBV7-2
CASSFGQGALNEQFF
TGTGCCAGCAGCTTCGGACAGGGGGCCCTCAATGAGCAGTTCTTC
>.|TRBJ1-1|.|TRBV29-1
CSVGGKGSTTEAFF
TGCAGCGTTGGGGGGAAGGGATCTACCACTGAAGCTTTCTTT
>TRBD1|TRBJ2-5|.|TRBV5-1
CASSLGTGGASQETQYF
TGCGCCAGCAGCTTGGGGACAGGGGGCGCCTCACAAGAGACCCAGTACTTC
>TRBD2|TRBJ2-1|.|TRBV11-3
CASSSAGGLDNEQFF
TGTGCCAGCAGCTCAGCGGGGGGGCTCGACAATGAGCAGTTCTTC
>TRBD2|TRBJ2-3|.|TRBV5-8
CASSRPRSGRVTDTQYF
TGTGCCAGCAGCCGGCCGCGTAGCGGGAGAGTCACAGATACGCAGTATTTT
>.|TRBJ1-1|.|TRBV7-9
CASSLGAGTEAFF
TGTGCCAGCAGCTTAGGAGCAGGGACTGAAGCTTTCTTT